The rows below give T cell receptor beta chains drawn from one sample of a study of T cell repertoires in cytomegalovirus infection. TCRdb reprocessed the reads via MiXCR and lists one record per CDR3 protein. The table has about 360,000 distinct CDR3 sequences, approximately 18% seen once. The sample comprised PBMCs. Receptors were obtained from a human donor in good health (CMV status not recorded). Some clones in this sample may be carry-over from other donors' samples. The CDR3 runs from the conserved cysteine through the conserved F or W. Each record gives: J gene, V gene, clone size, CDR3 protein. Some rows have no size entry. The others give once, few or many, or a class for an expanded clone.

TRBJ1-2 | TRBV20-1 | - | CSARDPYLGGYTF
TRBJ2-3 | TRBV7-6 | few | CASSLSAAAAADTQYF
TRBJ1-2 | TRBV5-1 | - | CASSRSVDGNYGYTF
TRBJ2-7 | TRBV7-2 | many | CASSAGPGYEQYF
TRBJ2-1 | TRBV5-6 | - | CASSWTRRNEQFF
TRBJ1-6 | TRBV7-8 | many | CASSLLSGVGSPLHF
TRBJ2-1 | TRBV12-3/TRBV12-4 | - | CASNRDRMSHNEQFF
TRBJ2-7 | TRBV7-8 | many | CASSRGDKPYEQYF
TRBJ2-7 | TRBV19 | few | CATARRASGSLLEQYF
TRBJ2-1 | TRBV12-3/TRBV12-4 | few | CASSMGLAGVLAFF
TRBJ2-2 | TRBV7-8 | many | CASSSDRTNTGELFF
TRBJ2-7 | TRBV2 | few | CASRWAGGPLYEQYF
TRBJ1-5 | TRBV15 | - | CATSNRDRGIRPQHF
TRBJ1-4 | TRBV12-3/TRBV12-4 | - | CASSLESGWGEKLFF
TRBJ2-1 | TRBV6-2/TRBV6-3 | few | CASRTGGASSDEQFF
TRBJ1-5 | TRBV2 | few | CASRTSMGGEYSNQPQHF
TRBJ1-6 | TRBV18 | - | CASSPPTGKGSSYNSPLHF
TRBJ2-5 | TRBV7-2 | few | CASSSGGGGETQYF
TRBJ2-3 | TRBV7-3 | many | CASSLGSGGSTDTQYF
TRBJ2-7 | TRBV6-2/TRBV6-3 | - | CASSLPGPAYEQYF
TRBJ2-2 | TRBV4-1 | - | CASSQVNLVVLTGELFF
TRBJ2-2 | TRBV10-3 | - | CAISEWDRGTGELFF
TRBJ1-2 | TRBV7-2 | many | CASSPRTGTSYGYTF
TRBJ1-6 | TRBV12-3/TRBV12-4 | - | CASRQTRDSLNSPLHF
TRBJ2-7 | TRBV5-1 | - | CASSRGGQGLYEQYF
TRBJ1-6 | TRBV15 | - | CATSDDDRPLHF
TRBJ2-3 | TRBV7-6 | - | CASSLALREGRITDTQYF
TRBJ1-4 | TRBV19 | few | CASSITGGNEKLFF
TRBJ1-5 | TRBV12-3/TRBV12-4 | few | CASNINSNQPQHF
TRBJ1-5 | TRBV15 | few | CATSRTGKGNQPQHF
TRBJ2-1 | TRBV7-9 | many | CASSFDRKGNEQFF
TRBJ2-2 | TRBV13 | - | CASSLGWGDTGELFF
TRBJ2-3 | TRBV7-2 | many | CASSLGAGTDTQYF
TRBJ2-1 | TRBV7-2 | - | CASSLLAGSHNEQFF
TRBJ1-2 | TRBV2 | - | CASSPGTGFIYGYTF
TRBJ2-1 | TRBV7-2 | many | CASSLQGLGQFF
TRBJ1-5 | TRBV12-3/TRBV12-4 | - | CASTLGASNQPQHF
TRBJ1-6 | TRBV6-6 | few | CASSYSLLTGDNSPLHF
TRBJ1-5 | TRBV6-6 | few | CASSYSSTNQPQHF
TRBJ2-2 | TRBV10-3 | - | CAISESVGVGGLYTGELFF
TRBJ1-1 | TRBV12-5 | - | CASGLVPRMNTEAFF